This is a list of T cell receptor beta chains from one sample in a study of regulatory T cells in long-lasting Graves disease. TCRdb called the multiplex PCR reads again in MiXCR, with one record for every CDR3 protein. The sample holds a few hundred thousand distinct CDR3 sequences, approximately 18% seen once. The data also belong to a second study, concerning T cells in Graves' hyperthyroidism and ophthalmopathy.

Sequencing was performed on peripheral blood mononuclear cells (PBMCs), taken at new diagnosis, from a patient treated with antithyroid drugs. Source of these receptors: a woman in her thirties with Graves disease. CDR3s include the opening cysteine and the closing phenylalanine or tryptophan. D genes are given only for firm matches. Some rows have no size entry. The others give once, few or many, or a class for an expanded clone.

CDR3nt | CDR3aa | abundance | v_gene | d_gene | j_gene
TGTGCCAGCAGTATAACACAGGGTAGCAATCAGCCCCAGCATTTT | CASSITQGSNQPQHF | few | TRBV28 | NA | TRBJ1-5
TGTGCCAGCAGCCCGACAGGGGGGAGCACTGAAGCTTTCTTT | CASSPTGGSTEAFF | once | TRBV7-9 | TRBD1 | TRBJ1-1
TGTGCCAGCAGGTCGATTGGGGAGCTGTTTTTT | CASRSIGELFF | NA | TRBV2 | NA | TRBJ2-2
TGTGCCAGCAGCTTAGGGGCCGGCGAAAAGGGGCCCCAGCATTTT | CASSLGAGEKGPQHF | NA | TRBV7-9 | NA | TRBJ1-5
TGCAGTGCCCTCCCAGGGACAGGGACCGGCTATGGCTACACCTTC | CSALPGTGTGYGYTF | many | TRBV20-1 | TRBD1 | TRBJ1-2
TGTGCCAGTAGCGGGTCGACCTACGAGCAGTACTTC | CASSGSTYEQYF | many | TRBV6-1 | TRBD2 | TRBJ2-7
TGTGCCAGCAGCGTAGACTGGGACGAGCAGTACTTC | CASSVDWDEQYF | few | TRBV9 | NA | TRBJ2-7
TGTGCCTGGAGTGTACAACATCTTCAGCCCCAGCATTTT | CAWSVQHLQPQHF | many | TRBV30 | NA | TRBJ1-5
TGTGCCAGCAGTGCCGGGACAGCGGACGAGCAGTACTTC | CASSAGTADEQYF | NA | TRBV12-3/TRBV12-4 | TRBD1 | TRBJ2-7
TGTGCTAGTGGTTTGCGGGCCAGGGAATACAATGAGCAGTTCTTC | CASGLRAREYNEQFF | NA | TRBV12-5 | NA | TRBJ2-1
TGTGCCAGCAGCGGATCCGGCTTCCAAGAGACCCAGTACTTC | CASSGSGFQETQYF | few | TRBV9 | NA | TRBJ2-5
TGTGCCAGCAGAAGAGATGGCGGGAGTTTCTACGAGCAGTACTTC | CASRRDGGSFYEQYF | many | TRBV2 | TRBD2 | TRBJ2-7
TGTGCTAGTGGTTTAGACAGGTTGGAGACCCAGTACTTC | CASGLDRLETQYF | many | TRBV12-5 | NA | TRBJ2-5
TGTGCCATCAGTTCAACAGGGGTCAATGAGCAGTTCTTC | CAISSTGVNEQFF | NA | TRBV10-3 | TRBD1 | TRBJ2-1
TGTGCCAGCAGTCAGGACAGGGAAACTGAAGCTTTCTTT | CASSQDRETEAFF | many | TRBV6-1 | TRBD1 | TRBJ1-1
TGTGCCAGCAGTTTCCGTAGGAATGAGCAGTTCTTC | CASSFRRNEQFF | many | TRBV28 | NA | TRBJ2-1
TGTGCCAGCAGCGCGCAACAAGAGACCCAGTACTTC | CASSAQQETQYF | many | TRBV6-1 | NA | TRBJ2-5
TGTGCCAGCAGTACCCGGGTGGGCAGGGTTTTTGGCTACACCTTC | CASSTRVGRVFGYTF | many | TRBV6-1 | NA | TRBJ1-2
TGCAGTGCTAGAGGGGACAGGGTCTCCTACGAGCAGTACTTC | CSARGDRVSYEQYF | many | TRBV20-1 | TRBD1 | TRBJ2-7
TGTGCCACCAGGGGAGGGGGGCACTCCTACAATGAGCAGTTCTTC | CATRGGGHSYNEQFF | NA | TRBV2 | NA | TRBJ2-1
TGTGCCAGCAGTCGGACAGGGGGAATAAGGGAGCTGTTTTTT | CASSRTGGIRELFF | NA | TRBV11-2 | TRBD1 | TRBJ2-2
TGTGCCAGCAGCCAGACCCTTGACCAGCCCCAGCATTTT | CASSQTLDQPQHF | NA | TRBV14 | NA | TRBJ1-5
TGCGCCAGCAGCTTGTTAAGTGAGACCCAGTACTTC | CASSLLSETQYF | many | TRBV5-1 | NA | TRBJ2-5
TGTGCCAGCAGCCATCGACAGGGTGCAGGACCCAATGGCTACACCTTC | CASSHRQGAGPNGYTF | many | TRBV3-1 | TRBD1 | TRBJ1-2
TGTGCCGGAGGACAGGGTCAAACTGAAGCTTTCTTT | CAGGQGQTEAFF | many | TRBV28 | TRBD1 | TRBJ1-1
TGTGCCAGCAGCTTAAGGAGTAGCGGGAGGACTGAGCAGTTCTTC | CASSLRSSGRTEQFF | once | TRBV11-2 | TRBD2 | TRBJ2-1
TGCAGTGCTCCCAACCCGTGGAGGGGGGGGGATACGCAGTATTTT | CSAPNPWRGGDTQYF | NA | TRBV20-1 | NA | TRBJ2-3
TGCAGCGTTGTTAGGCGGCTGAACACTGAAGCTTTCTTT | CSVVRRLNTEAFF | many | TRBV29-1 | NA | TRBJ1-1
TGCAGTGCTCGAAACACCGGGGAGCTGTTTTTT | CSARNTGELFF | NA | TRBV20-1 | NA | TRBJ2-2
TGTGCCAGCAGCAAGACGCAAGTGGTGAACACTGAAGCTTTCTTT | CASSKTQVVNTEAFF | NA | TRBV11-2 | NA | TRBJ1-1
TGTGCCAGCAGCGGGGAAGGGACAACATCCGGCTACACCTTC | CASSGEGTTSGYTF | many | TRBV13 | NA | TRBJ1-2
TGTGCCAGCTCACCTCTTGAGGGAGTAAACTATGGCTACACCTTC | CASSPLEGVNYGYTF | few | TRBV18 | NA | TRBJ1-2
TGTGCCAGTAGTATAGAGGGACATTGGACCTACAATGAGCAGTTCTTC | CASSIEGHWTYNEQFF | many | TRBV19 | NA | TRBJ2-1
TGTGCCAGCAGCTCGATAAGGGGTAACTATGGCTACACCTTC | CASSSIRGNYGYTF | many | TRBV28 | NA | TRBJ1-2
TGTGCCAGCAGCTTAGAAACAAACGAGCAGTACTTC | CASSLETNEQYF | many | TRBV11-3 | NA | TRBJ2-7
TGTGCCAGCAGCCCTCCCAACTACAAGCAGTACTTC | CASSPPNYKQYF | once | TRBV7-9 | NA | TRBJ2-7
TGTGCCAGCAGGAGAACTCTTGACACTGAAGCTTTCTTT | CASRRTLDTEAFF | many | TRBV28 | NA | TRBJ1-1
TGTGCCAGCAGTTTAAGGGGACTAGTAACCAATGAGCAGTTCTTC | CASSLRGLVTNEQFF | NA | TRBV28 | TRBD2 | TRBJ2-1
TGTGCCAGCAGTTTAACCTCACCGGGACAAAATCAGCCCCAGCATTTT | CASSLTSPGQNQPQHF | many | TRBV28 | NA | TRBJ1-5
TGTGCCAGCAGCCTCAAGCCGGGACAGGGTCAGCCCCAGCATTTT | CASSLKPGQGQPQHF | NA | TRBV3-1 | TRBD1 | TRBJ1-5
TGTGCCAGTAGTATCTCAGTGGTGGACACAGATACGCAGTATTTT | CASSISVVDTDTQYF | many | TRBV19 | NA | TRBJ2-3
TGCGCCAGCAGCTTGGCGGGGAGGGGACATCAGCCCCAGCATTTT | CASSLAGRGHQPQHF | many | TRBV5-1 | NA | TRBJ1-5
TGTGCCAGCAGCGTTCTCACAGGGAGAAGTGGCTACACCTTC | CASSVLTGRSGYTF | many | TRBV2 | NA | TRBJ1-2
TGTGCCAGCAGTGAAGAGGACTGGTCTTACAATGAGCAGTTCTTC | CASSEEDWSYNEQFF | many | TRBV6-2/TRBV6-3 | NA | TRBJ2-1
TGTGCCAGCAGCGTAGGGGTGGGATACGAGCAGTACTTC | CASSVGVGYEQYF | many | TRBV7-9 | NA | TRBJ2-7
TGCAGTGCTTTTGCAGACAGTGGCTACACCTTC | CSAFADSGYTF | NA | TRBV20-1 | NA | TRBJ1-2
TGTGCCAGCAGGGTAAAGAACGGTGAAGCTTTCTTT | CASRVKNGEAFF | many | TRBV7-9 | NA | TRBJ1-1
TGTGCCAGCAGCTTGGGACTAGCGGGGGGGCCCAAAGAGACCCAGTACTTC | CASSLGLAGGPKETQYF | NA | TRBV5-8 | TRBD2 | TRBJ2-5
TGTGCCAGCAGCCTAGGACTAGCGGGAGCGATTGGGACAGATACGCAGTATTTT | CASSLGLAGAIGTDTQYF | many | TRBV7-8 | TRBD2 | TRBJ2-3
TGTGCCAGCAGTGAAGGGGACAGACCAAAAAACATTCAGTACTTC | CASSEGDRPKNIQYF | NA | TRBV6-1 | TRBD1 | TRBJ2-4
TGTGCCTGGAGTTCGGGACACTATTACGAGCAGTACTTC | CAWSSGHYYEQYF | NA | TRBV30 | NA | TRBJ2-7
TGCAGTGCTCCGGCCAGGTTGAATACCGGGGAGCTGTTTTTT | CSAPARLNTGELFF | many | TRBV20-1 | NA | TRBJ2-2
TGTGCCAGCAGGACGGACAGGGGAAACACCGGGGAGCTGTTTTTT | CASRTDRGNTGELFF | many | TRBV6-1 | TRBD1 | TRBJ2-2